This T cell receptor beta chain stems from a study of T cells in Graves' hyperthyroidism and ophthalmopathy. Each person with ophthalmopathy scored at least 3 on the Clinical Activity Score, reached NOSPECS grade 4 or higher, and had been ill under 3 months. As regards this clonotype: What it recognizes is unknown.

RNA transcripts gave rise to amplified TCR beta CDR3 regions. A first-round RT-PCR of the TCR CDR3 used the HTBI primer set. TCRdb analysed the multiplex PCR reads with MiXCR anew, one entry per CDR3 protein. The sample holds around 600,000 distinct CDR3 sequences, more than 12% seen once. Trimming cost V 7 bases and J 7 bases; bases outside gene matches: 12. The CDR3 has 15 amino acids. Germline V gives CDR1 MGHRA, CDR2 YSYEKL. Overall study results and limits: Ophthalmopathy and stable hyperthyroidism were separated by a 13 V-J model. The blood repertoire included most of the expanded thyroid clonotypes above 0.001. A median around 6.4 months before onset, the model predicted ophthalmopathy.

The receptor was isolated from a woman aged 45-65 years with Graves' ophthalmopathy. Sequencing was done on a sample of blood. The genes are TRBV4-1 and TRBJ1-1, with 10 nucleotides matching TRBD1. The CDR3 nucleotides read TGCGCCAGCAACAACTTCGGCGACAGGGGGCATGAAGCTTTCTTT. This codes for CASNNFGDRGHEAFF.